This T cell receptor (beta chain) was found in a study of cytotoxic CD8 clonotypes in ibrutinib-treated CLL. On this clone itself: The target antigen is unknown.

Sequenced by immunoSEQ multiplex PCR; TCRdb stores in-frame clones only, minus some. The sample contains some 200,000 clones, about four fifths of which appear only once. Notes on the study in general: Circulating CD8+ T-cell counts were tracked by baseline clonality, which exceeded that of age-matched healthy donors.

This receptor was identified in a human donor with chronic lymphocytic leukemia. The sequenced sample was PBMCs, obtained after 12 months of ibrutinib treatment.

Here the CDR3 DNA reads TGTGCCAGCACCGCCGGGCCCCCCGTCGGTGAGCAGTTCTTC. It is translated as CASTAGPPVGEQFF. The gene calls are TRBV6-5 and TRBJ2-1; D gene ambiguous. The germline CDR1 and CDR2 sequences are MNHEY and SVGAGI. The V gene lost 7 bases and the J gene lost 9 bases, with 19 bases spanning the gap. This CDR3 is built from 14 residues.